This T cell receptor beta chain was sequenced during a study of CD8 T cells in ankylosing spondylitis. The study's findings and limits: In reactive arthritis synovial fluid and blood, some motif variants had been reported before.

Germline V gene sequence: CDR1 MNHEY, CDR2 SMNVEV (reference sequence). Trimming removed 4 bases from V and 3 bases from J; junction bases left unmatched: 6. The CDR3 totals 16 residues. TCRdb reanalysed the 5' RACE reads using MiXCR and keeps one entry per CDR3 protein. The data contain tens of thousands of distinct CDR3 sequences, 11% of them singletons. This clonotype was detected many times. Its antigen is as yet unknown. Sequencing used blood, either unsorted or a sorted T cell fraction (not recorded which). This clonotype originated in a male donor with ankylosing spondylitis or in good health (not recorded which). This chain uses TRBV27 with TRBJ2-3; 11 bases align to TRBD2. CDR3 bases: TGTGCCAGCAGTTCGCTAGCGGGGGGACTGACAGATACGCAGTATTTT. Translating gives CASSSLAGGLTDTQYF.